The 21 T cell receptor beta chains given below trace back to one sample, sequenced in a study of T cells expressing NK-cell markers. TCRdb reprocessed the 5' RACE reads, with one entry per CDR3 protein and no DNA. This table lists over 250,000 distinct CDR3 sequences. Sequenced sample: blood T cells: a sorted CD56 or NKG2C T cell subset, CD4+ or CD8+ T cells, or bulk PBMC T cells (not recorded which). Receptor source: a woman between 18 and 75 years old in good health.

The V call is TRBV20-1, the J call TRBJ2-4; TCRdb gives TRBD2 as the D gene, but with no DNA this cannot be confirmed. CDR1 is DFQATT, CDR2 SNEGSKA, per germline (reference sequence). The CDR3 totals 14 residues. The CDR3 spells CSARVQSGGDIQYF.

The chain uses TRBV4-2 and TRBJ1-3. The CDR3 length is 13 residues. Per germline, CDR1 LGHNA and CDR2 YNFKEQ. This chain's CDR3 is CASSPALGNTIYF.

This rearrangement joins TRBV6-1 to TRBJ1-3; without DNA, the TCRdb call of TRBD1 cannot be checked. This CDR3 has 15 residues. CDR1 is MNHNS, CDR2 SASEGT, per germline. CDR3 region: CASSPQTGSGNTIYF.

This chain links TRBV12-3 or TRBV12-4 with TRBJ2-1; TCRdb outputs TRBD1, but without DNA this stays unchecked. This CDR3 contains 16 residues. CDR3: CASSRPHSTTYNEQFF.

The chain is built from TRBV10-3 and TRBJ2-1. This CDR3 has 14 residues. CDR1 is ENHRY and CDR2 is SYGVKD in the germline V gene. CDR3 sequence: CAISAEPPYNEQFF.

The chain couples TRBV3-1 to TRBJ2-5; TCRdb calls TRBD1, which cannot be checked without DNA. CDR3 length: 17 residues. Germline V gene sequence: CDR1 LGHDT, CDR2 YNNKEL (reference sequence). CDR3 sequence reads: CASSQGNGGGVQETQYF.

The chain couples TRBV7-6 to TRBJ2-5; checking the TCRdb D call of TRBD2 is not possible without DNA. Germline-derived CDR1 and CDR2 are SGHVS and FNYEAQ. The CDR3 is 19 amino acids. CDR3 sequence reads: CASSPDSGLAESLQETQYF.

This sequence joins TRBV28 and TRBJ1-1; checking the TCRdb D call of TRBD1 is not possible without DNA. The CDR3 loop spans 14 amino acids. CDR1 is MDHEN and CDR2 is SYDVKM in the germline V gene. The CDR3 sequence: CASTQGGGGLGAFF.

V and J are TRBV7-2 and TRBJ2-2. The CDR3 loop spans 16 amino acids. The germline V gene has CDR1 SGHTA and CDR2 FQGNSA. The CDR3 protein is CASSLVPSGYTGELFF.

This chain links TRBV20-1 with TRBJ2-7; TCRdb lists TRBD2, though no DNA is available to test this call. Germline V lookup: CDR1 DFQATT, CDR2 SNEGSKA (reference sequence). The CDR3 contains 14 residues. The CDR3 spells CSASVAGGSYEQYF.

The V gene is TRBV11-1, the J gene TRBJ2-6; TCRdb designates TRBD1, a call that cannot be tested without DNA. The CDR3 runs 18 residues. Germline V gene lookup returns CDR1 SGHAT and CDR2 FQDESV (reference sequence). CDR3 in amino acids: CASSFFGTGGAGANVLTF.

This chain uses TRBV12-3 or TRBV12-4 with TRBJ2-3; there is no DNA to check the TCRdb D call of TRBD1. The CDR3 contains 14 residues. The CDR3 spells CASTPGPAPDTQYF.

The rearrangement links TRBV7-2 to TRBJ2-4; TCRdb returns TRBD1, unconfirmable since there is no DNA. Germline CDR1 SGHTA, CDR2 FQGNSA. This CDR3 is built from 16 residues. This chain's CDR3 is CASSLATQGARNIQYF. The whole variable domain, filled in from reference TRBV7-2 and TRBJ2-4, reads GAGVSQSPSNKVTEKGKDVELRCDPISGHTALYWYRQSLGQGLEFLIYFQGNSAPDKSGLPSDRFSAERTGGSVSTLTIQRTQQEDSAVYLCASSLATQGARNIQYFGAGTRLSVL.

The gene calls are TRBV9 and TRBJ2-2; there is no DNA to check the TCRdb D call of TRBD2. The CDR3 covers 14 residues. Germline values: CDR1 SGDLS, CDR2 YYNGEE. The CDR3 protein is CASSVERGPGELFF.

The CDR3: CASATTSAGELFF. The chain is built from TRBV30 and TRBJ2-2; the D call of TRBD2 rests on TCRdb alone, since no DNA is present to check it. Per the germline V gene, CDR1 is GTSNPN and CDR2 is SVGIG (reference sequence). CDR3 length: 13 amino acids.

The genes are TRBV6-1 and TRBJ2-3. Germline V gene lookup returns CDR1 MNHNS and CDR2 SASEGT. This CDR3 is 14 amino acids long. The CDR3 here is CASSQNRPTDTQYF.

V gene TRBV29-1 combines with J gene TRBJ2-3. The germline gives CDR1 SQVTM, CDR2 ANQGSEA. The CDR3 length is 13 residues. CDR3 sequence reads: CSVVARYTDTQYF.

This sequence joins TRBV11-2 and TRBJ2-5. The CDR3 is made up of 15 amino acids. Germline CDR1 SGHAT, CDR2 FQNNGV. The CDR3 protein is CASSLVDTASETQYF. The variable domain in full, with the rest retrieved from reference TRBV11-2 and TRBJ2-5, is EAGVAQSPRYKIIEKRQSVAFWCNPISGHATLYWYQQILGQGPKLLIQFQNNGVVDDSQLPKDRFSAERLKGVDSTLKIQPAKLEDSAVYLCASSLVDTASETQYFGPGTRLLVL.

CDR3 in amino acids: CASSLRARGLVRETQYF. The rearrangement uses TRBV7-8 and TRBJ2-5; without DNA, the TCRdb call of TRBD1 cannot be checked. Germline V gene data show CDR1 as SGHVS and CDR2 as FQNEAQ. CDR3 size: 17 residues.

The rearrangement links TRBV6-6 to TRBJ2-5; no DNA is available, so the TRBD2 call from TCRdb remains unchecked. The length of the CDR3 is 13 residues. The germline V gene encodes CDR1 MNHNY and CDR2 SVGAGI (reference sequence). CDR3 protein: CASRASAQETQYF.

This CDR3 reads CASSQDYTQEDYGYTF. This chain joins TRBV4-3 and TRBJ1-2. This CDR3 is 16 amino acids long. Germline CDR1 reads LGHNA; CDR2 reads YSLEER.